These 27 T cell receptor beta chains originate from one sample sequenced in a study of radiotherapy plus CTLA-4 blockade in lung cancer. Data came from immunoSEQ multiplex PCR; TCRdb stores just in-frame clones and leaves some out. There are 42,000 or so clones in the sample; approximately 79% occur only once, and less than 25% lies in the top ten. This sample comprised peripheral blood, obtained from a patient treated with radiotherapy plus ipilimumab. These receptors were obtained from a human donor with non-small cell lung cancer that progressed on radiotherapy plus ipilimumab.

The rearrangement joins TRBV7-9 to TRBJ2-7, with 8 positions matching TRBD2. V lost 5 bases to trimming and J lost 5 bases; unmatched junction nucleotides: 8. This CDR3 comprises 14 residues. Germline assignment: CDR1 SEHNR and CDR2 FQNEAQ (reference sequence). The CDR3 loop is CASSPPRGGHEQYF. The CDR3 region has the DNA TGTGCCAGCAGCCCACCCCGCGGGGGGCACGAGCAGTACTTC.

V and J are TRBV5-1 and TRBJ2-3; 7 nucleotides line up with TRBD2. V shed 0 bases, J shed 2 bases, and the junction held 3 bases outside the gene matches. Per the germline V gene, CDR1 is SGHRS and CDR2 is YFSETQ. The CDR3 extends over 15 amino acids. The CDR3 DNA is TGCGCCAGCAGCTTGGGAGCGGGGTACACAGATACGCAGTATTTT. This gives the protein CASSLGAGYTDTQYF.

The chain employs TRBV4-1 and TRBJ1-3; 9 bases are shared with TRBD1. The CDR3 sequence is 16 residues long. V dropped 1 base and J dropped 1; count of bases not matched to a gene: 2. From germline, CDR1 is MGHRA and CDR2 YSYEKL. The CDR3 spells CASSQAGQGSGNTIYF. In nucleotides, the CDR3 is TGCGCCAGCAGCCAAGCGGGACAGGGTTCTGGAAACACCATATATTTT.

The V call is TRBV6-5, the J call TRBJ2-7, with 7 bases fitting TRBD2. Germline CDR1 is MNHEY and CDR2 is SVGAGI. This CDR3 spans 14 amino acids. V dropped 8 bases and J dropped 2; count of bases not matched to a gene: 9. CDR3 residues: CASSMGGYTYEQYF. The CDR3 DNA reads TGTGCCAGCTCAATGGGGGGGTACACCTACGAGCAGTACTTC.

The rearrangement links TRBV7-9 to TRBJ1-1; D remains ambiguous. Germline values: CDR1 SEHNR, CDR2 FQNEAQ (reference sequence). The CDR3 totals 13 residues. The V gene lost 3 bases and the J gene lost 4 bases, with 9 bases spanning the gap. For the CDR3, the DNA is TGTGCCAGCAGCTTGGGCGATAGCACTGAAGCTTTCTTT. Encoded protein: CASSLGDSTEAFF.

V is TRBV5-1 and J is TRBJ1-4, with D possibly being TRBD1 (5 bases). Germline V lookup: CDR1 SGHRS, CDR2 YFSETQ. V lost 0 bases to trimming and J lost 4 bases, with 10 bases between them. The CDR3 is 15 residues long. As DNA, the CDR3 is TGCGCCAGCAGCTTGGGGAGCGGGGGTAATGAAAAACTGTTTTTT. This translates into CASSLGSGGNEKLFF.

The rearrangement uses TRBV27 and TRBJ1-6; 7 nucleotides match TRBD1. Looked up from germline, CDR1 is MNHEY and CDR2 is SMNVEV (reference sequence). Losses at the gene ends were 3 bases for V and 7 bases for J; bases not matched to a gene: 6. CDR3 length: 15 amino acids. The CDR3 spells CASSFGTVDNSPLHF. The CDR3 DNA sequence: TGTGCCAGCAGTTTCGGGACAGTGGACAATTCACCCCTCCACTTT.

This chain connects TRBV11-2 to TRBJ1-3, with D maybe TRBD1 (5 bases). This CDR3 is built from 16 residues. Deletions cut 1 base from V and 4 bases from J, with 14 bases between. Germline CDR1 is SGHAT and CDR2 is FQNNGV. The CDR3 spells CASSLVAQGGGNTIYF. CDR3 nucleotide sequence: TGTGCCAGCAGCTTAGTGGCGCAGGGAGGAGGAAACACCATATATTTT.

V and J are TRBV6-1 and TRBJ2-1; D perhaps matches TRBD2 (6 bases). With 8 bases removed from V and 7 bases from J, the gap between germline ends came to 9 bases. There are 11 residues in the CDR3. Germline-derived CDR1 and CDR2 are MNHNS and SASEGT. CDR3 DNA sequence: TGTGCCAGCGGGAGGTTTAATGAGCAGTTCTTC. It yields the protein CASGRFNEQFF.

The V and J genes are TRBV7-2 and TRBJ1-4; 7 bases align to TRBD1. V lost 5 bases, J lost 1 base, and 4 bases stayed unmatched. Germline values: CDR1 SGHTA, CDR2 FQGNSA. This CDR3 has 15 amino acids. In nucleotides, the CDR3 is TGTGCCAGCAGCATCACAGGGGAAACTAATGAAAAACTGTTTTTT. As protein: CASSITGETNEKLFF.

This sequence joins TRBV6-5 and TRBJ2-5, with D uncertain. The DNA end lines up better with TRBJ2-7; the J call may be wrong. The length of the CDR3 is 13 residues. Looked up from germline, CDR1 is MNHEY and CDR2 is SVGAGI. CDR3 nucleotide sequence: TGTGCCAGCAGACCAGGTGGTTCCTACGAGCAGTACTTC. Protein sequence: CASRPGGSYEQYF.

The chain combines TRBV10-3 with TRBJ1-1; maybe TRBD1 (5 bases). Trimming took 6 bases from V and 1 from J, leaving 9 bases between them. Germline CDR1 is ENHRY and CDR2 is SYGVKD. This CDR3 has 13 amino acids. CDR3 sequence: CAIRGHSNTEAFF. The CDR3 DNA follows: TGTGCCATCAGGGGGCATTCGAACACTGAAGCTTTCTTT.

The V call is TRBV6-1, the J call TRBJ1-2; no clear D. Germline values: CDR1 MNHNS, CDR2 SASEGT. V lost 7 bases and J 7 bases, leaving 13 bases between the germline ends. CDR3 size: 12 residues. The CDR3 reads CASTGGSSGYTF. In DNA form, the CDR3 reads TGTGCCAGCACCGGCGGCAGTTCTGGCTACACCTTC.

The chain employs TRBV5-4 and TRBJ2-7; 7 nucleotides match TRBD1. The CDR3 runs 14 residues. V gave up 0 bases and J gave up 2 bases; unmatched junction bases: 2. Germline V gene data show CDR1 as SGHNT and CDR2 as YYREEE (reference sequence). CDR3 nucleotides: TGTGCCAGCAGCTTGGGACAGGGACCCTACGAGCAGTACTTC. Residues: CASSLGQGPYEQYF. Full variable domain (remainder filled in from reference TRBV5-4 and TRBJ2-7): ETGVTQSPTHLIKTRGQQVTLRCSSQSGHNTVSWYQQALGQGPQFIFQYYREEENGRGNFPPRFSGLQFPNYSSELNVNALELDDSALYLCASSLGQGPYEQYFGPGTRLTVT.

The V gene is TRBV15, the J gene TRBJ2-7, with a weak D call TRBD1 (6 bases). CDR3 length: 13 amino acids. In germline, CDR1 is LNHNV, CDR2 YYDKDF (reference sequence). Trimming took off 5 bases at V and 2 bases at J, with 10 bases between the two ends. This chain's CDR3 is CATSEQGAYEQYF. As DNA, the CDR3 is TGTGCCACCAGCGAACAGGGCGCCTACGAGCAGTACTTC.

This clone appeared once. The chain has TRBV5-1 and TRBJ2-3; the D is unclear. CDR3 length: 12 residues. Trimming took 4 bases from V and 2 from J, leaving 5 bases between them. CDR1 is SGHRS and CDR2 is YFSETQ in the germline V gene. CDR3 loop: CASSPNTDTQYF. The CDR3 nucleotides read TGCGCCAGCAGCCCCAACACAGATACGCAGTATTTT.

The V and J genes are TRBV19 and TRBJ2-5, with D perhaps TRBD2 (7 bases). CDR1 LNHDA and CDR2 SQIVND come from the germline V gene (reference sequence). CDR3 length: 14 amino acids. Trimming removed 7 bases from V and 5 bases from J, with 17 bases in between. CDR3 bases: TGTGCCAGTACACCCTCGGGGGGCCCCGAGACCCAGTACTTC. This encodes CASTPSGGPETQYF. The full variable domain, its missing parts supplied by reference TRBV19 and TRBJ2-5, is DGGITQSPKYLFRKEGQNVTLSCEQNLNHDAMYWYRQDPGQGLRLIYYSQIVNDFQKGDIAEGYSVSREKKESFPLTVTSAQKNPTAFYLCASTPSGGPETQYFGPGTRLLVL.

DNA for the CDR3: TGTGCCAGCAGCTTATCCGGGACAACGGCGGTCACCTACGAGCAGTACTTC. Translation: CASSLSGTTAVTYEQYF. This chain joins TRBV5-6 and TRBJ2-7; a possible D gene is TRBD1 (6 bases). The V end lost 2 bases, the J end lost 2 bases, and 20 bases lay between the germline ends. This CDR3 is 17 amino acids long. The germline V gene has CDR1 SGHDT and CDR2 YYEEEE.

The chain has TRBV5-1 and TRBJ2-2; 7 nucleotides line up with TRBD2. V shed 2 bases, J shed 4 bases, and the junction held 5 bases outside the gene matches. This CDR3 is built from 15 residues. Germline CDR1 reads SGHRS; CDR2 reads YFSETQ. The CDR3 DNA is TGCGCCAGCAGCTTTCGTGGGGGGGTCACCGGGGAGCTGTTTTTT. This sequence encodes CASSFRGGVTGELFF.

This clone was observed a handful of times. The chain carries TRBV5-1 and TRBJ1-6; D remains unclear. V lost 0 bases, J lost 14 bases, and 12 bases lay in between. The CDR3 totals 13 residues. Germline CDR1 is SGHRS and CDR2 is YFSETQ. This CDR3 reads CASSLAGYSSLHF. The CDR3 nucleotides are TGCGCCAGCAGCTTGGCCGGTTACTCTTCCCTCCACTTT.

This clone appeared a few times. The chain has TRBV19 and TRBJ2-7; 7 bases agree with TRBD1. With 5 bases clipped from V and 3 bases from J, the junction kept 4 bases outside the gene matches. This CDR3 is 13 amino acids long. From germline, CDR1 is LNHDA and CDR2 SQIVND (reference sequence). In DNA, the CDR3 is TGTGCCAGTAGTCCGGGGACAGACTACGAGCAGTACTTC. Translated: CASSPGTDYEQYF.

The chain has TRBV7-6 and TRBJ2-7; D possibly corresponds to TRBD2 (5 bases). V was clipped by 0 bases and J by 6 bases, with 9 bases between them. CDR3 length: 13 residues. Germline V gives CDR1 SGHVS, CDR2 FNYEAQ. The CDR3 DNA sequence: TGTGCCAGCAGCTTAGCACCAACTAGCGAGCAGTACTTC. Residues: CASSLAPTSEQYF.

This chain links TRBV11-2 with TRBJ1-2; D not certain. CDR1 and CDR2 (germline): SGHAT, FQNNGV. The CDR3 is made up of 12 amino acids. The V and J ends lost 2 bases and 7 bases respectively, with 8 bases between them. In DNA, the CDR3 is TGTGCCAGCAGCTTATCGGGGTCTGGCTACACCTTC. Amino acid sequence: CASSLSGSGYTF.

The chain is built from TRBV2 and TRBJ1-5; D remains unclear. CDR1 SNHLY and CDR2 FYNNEI come from the germline V gene. The CDR3 contains 13 residues. V lost 8 bases, J lost 5 bases, and 13 bases lay in between. The CDR3 nucleotides are TGTGCCAGCTCCGTGAGCTTGGATCAGCCCCAGCATTTT. Protein: CASSVSLDQPQHF.

V gene TRBV5-4 combines with J gene TRBJ1-1; weak D call: TRBD1 (5 bases). CDR3 length: 13 amino acids. Germline assignment: CDR1 SGHNT and CDR2 YYREEE (reference sequence). Between the trimmed V and J ends, which lost 1 base and 4 bases, there was a span of 8 bases. The CDR3 region is CASSLRGGTEAFF. The DNA of the CDR3 is TGTGCCAGCAGCTTGCGGGGGGGCACTGAAGCTTTCTTT.

The chain links TRBV5-5 to TRBJ1-1, with unresolved D. This CDR3 contains 14 residues. Germline CDR1 reads SGHKS; CDR2 reads YYEKEE (reference sequence). V was trimmed by 0 bases and J by 5 bases, leaving 11 bases between them. CDR3 sequence: CASSLAPGRTEAFF. In nucleotides, the CDR3 is TGTGCCAGCAGCTTGGCCCCGGGTAGGACTGAAGCTTTCTTT.

The V call is TRBV20-1, the J call TRBJ2-3, with D possibly TRBD1 on 5 matching bases. V was trimmed by 6 bases and J by 6 bases, leaving 10 bases between them. The CDR3 length is 11 residues. Looked up from germline, CDR1 is DFQATT and CDR2 is SNEGSKA (reference sequence). In nucleotides, the CDR3 is TGCAGTGCGGGGCTGCTGGATACGCAGTATTTT. This sequence encodes CSAGLLDTQYF.